These 12 T cell receptor beta chains were sequenced from one sample in a study of blood T cell repertoires in COVID-19. Profiled with immunoSEQ multiplex PCR; TCRdb holds only in-frame clones, not every one. Of 200,000 to 250,000 clones in the sample, roughly 88% are singletons; the top ten hold 2% to 2.5%. Sequenced sample: peripheral blood. Source of these receptors: a woman between 40 and 55 years old who had recovered from COVID-19.

The chain combines TRBV19 with TRBJ2-5, with D hard to call. CDR3 length equals 13 residues. Germline V gene lookup returns CDR1 LNHDA and CDR2 SQIVND (reference sequence). The ends were cut back, 3 bases at V and 3 bases at J, with 8 bases in the middle. The CDR3: CASSINREETQYF. CDR3 bases: TGTGCCAGTAGTATCAACAGAGAAGAGACCCAGTACTTC.

The chain links TRBV4-1 to TRBJ1-2; D gene unclear. Trimming removed 4 bases from V and 0 bases from J, with 15 bases in between. Germline CDR1 and CDR2: MGHRA and YSYEKL. The CDR3 extends over 16 amino acids. Here the CDR3 reads CASSLALRGTNYGYTF. The CDR3 coding sequence is TGCGCCAGCAGCCTCGCGTTGCGAGGTACTAACTATGGCTACACCTTC.

This sequence joins TRBV30 and TRBJ1-2; TRBD1 agrees at 7 bases. CDR3 length: 13 residues. The trim removed 3 bases at V and 3 bases at J, leaving 4 bases unmatched. CDR1 GTSNPN and CDR2 SVGIG come from the germline V gene (reference sequence). This CDR3 reads CAWRDRRDYGYTF. Written as DNA, the CDR3 is TGTGCCTGGAGGGACAGGAGAGACTATGGCTACACCTTC.

This chain joins TRBV7-8 and TRBJ2-1, with D uncertain. V was pared by 5 bases and J by 0 bases, with 8 bases between. The CDR3 has 14 amino acids. The germline V gene encodes CDR1 SGHVS and CDR2 FQNEAQ. The CDR3 loop is CASSQTSSYNEQFF. CDR3 DNA: TGTGCCAGCAGCCAAACGAGCTCCTACAATGAGCAGTTCTTC.

The chain employs TRBV3-1 (or the pseudogene TRBV3-2) and TRBJ1-5; 7 nucleotides line up with TRBD1. The V and J ends lost 10 bases and 3 bases, in that order; junction bases with no gene match: 9. The CDR3 sequence is 14 residues long. Per the germline V gene, CDR1 is LGHDT and CDR2 is YNNKEL (reference sequence). The CDR3 region has the DNA TGTGCCACCGGAAAAGGGACAGCCAATCAGCCCCAGCATTTT. This codes for CATGKGTANQPQHF.

This chain joins TRBV7-2 and TRBJ2-4; 8 bases agree with TRBD2. V dropped 5 bases and J dropped 8; count of bases not matched to a gene: 17. Germline V CDR1 and CDR2: SGHTA, FQGNSA. The CDR3 runs to 17 residues. CDR3 sequence reads: CASSPSLLAGRLDIQYF. In DNA, the CDR3 is TGTGCCAGCAGCCCCTCGCTTCTAGCGGGCCGACTTGACATTCAGTACTTC.

Points on this clone: The sample carries other DNA sequences with the same CDR3. The V call is TRBV5-1, the J call TRBJ2-3, with TRBD2 matching 10 bases. CDR3 length: 15 amino acids. From germline, CDR1 is SGHRS and CDR2 YFSETQ. The junction had 0 bases not matched to a gene; V was cut back by 2 bases and J by 0 bases. CDR3 region: CASSFSGGSTDTQYF. In DNA, the CDR3 is TGCGCCAGCAGCTTTAGCGGGGGGAGCACAGATACGCAGTATTTT. The complete variable domain, with remaining parts taken from reference TRBV5-1 and TRBJ2-3, reads KAGVTQTPRYLIKTRGQQVTLSCSPISGHRSVSWYQQTPGQGLQFLFEYFSETQRNKGNFPGRFSGRQFSNSRSEMNVSTLELGDSALYLCASSFSGGSTDTQYFGPGTRLTVL.

This clone showed up just once. The chain combines TRBV23-1 with TRBJ1-5, with TRBD1 identical over 7 bases. TRBV23-1 is designated an ORF whose function remains uncertain. The CDR3 runs 15 residues. V was pared by 3 bases and J by 3 bases, with 5 bases of the junction left unmatched. The DNA for the CDR3 is TGCGCCAGCAGTCAGGGTGACAGGGTCAATCAGCCCCAGCATTTT. Its protein is CASSQGDRVNQPQHF.

The chain is built from TRBV11-2 and TRBJ2-3, with no clear D. Trimming pared 5 bases from V and 4 bases from J, leaving 16 bases between. In germline, CDR1 is SGHAT, CDR2 FQNNGV. This CDR3 is built from 15 residues. The CDR3 DNA reads as TGTGCCAGCAGCCGTGATACGGGTCACGCAGATACGCAGTATTTT. This gives the protein CASSRDTGHADTQYF.

V usage is TRBV5-1 and J usage is TRBJ2-3; 10 bases match TRBD1. Trimming at V came to 4 bases and at J to 2 bases, leaving 7 bases not matched to a gene. Germline V lookup: CDR1 SGHRS, CDR2 YFSETQ. The CDR3 is 16 amino acids. The CDR3 region is CASSQLTGGNTDTQYF. As DNA, the CDR3 is TGCGCCAGCAGCCAGTTGACAGGGGGCAACACAGATACGCAGTATTTT.

The genes are TRBV24-1 and TRBJ2-5, with 14 bases lining up with TRBD2. Germline V gives CDR1 KGHDR, CDR2 SFDVKD. V shed 3 bases, J shed 4 bases, and the junction held 3 bases outside the gene matches. This CDR3 is built from 16 residues. The CDR3 bases are TGTGCCACCAGTGATCGGACTAGCGGGAGGTCAGAGACCCAGTACTTC. It encodes CATSDRTSGRSETQYF.

J is TRBJ2-3 and V is TRBV2; a possible D gene is TRBD1 (6 bases). The CDR3 is made up of 14 amino acids. Germline CDR1 and CDR2: SNHLY and FYNNEI. The V and J ends lost 6 bases and 3 bases respectively, with 13 bases between them. The CDR3 nucleotides read TGTGCCAGCAGCTTCAACAGGGCGACAGATACGCAGTATTTT. Amino acids: CASSFNRATDTQYF.